Below, one T cell receptor beta chain is given with its context. This clone has a handful of counts. The clone's antigen remains unknown. No clone much larger than this one lies a single base away; base qualities are absent. This sample was taken from a study of metastatic and nonmetastatic thyroid tumors (dated by TCRdb to between 2020 and 2021). In terms of the full investigation: The researchers compared repertoires between peripheral blood samples and tumor or nodule tissue samples from patients with malignant or benign thyroid disease.

The germline V gene encodes CDR1 SGHRS and CDR2 YFSETQ. The CDR3 measures 12 amino acids from cysteine to phenylalanine. The entry retains the CDR3 DNA only, 36 bases that are in frame from base 1. Trimming costs V 4 bases and J 1 base, and their ends lie 6 bases apart. To prepare the library, PCR was applied. The instrument was an Illumina HiSeq 4000. High-throughput sequencing was used to profile the CDR3 region of the TCR beta-chain in every patient. As for how the authors treated the data: A classifier to discriminate distant-metastatic papillary thyroid cancer patients was built from CDR3 differences across clinicopathological groups. Repertoire diversity was assessed with the Shannon index, and tumor-blood repertoire similarity with the Morisita-Horn index. TCRdb reanalyzed the raw reads on its own, using fastp at Q25 for trimming and MiXCR for clone calling, and kept in-frame beta chains. The V and J calls reflect TCRdb's pipeline rather than the authors' work. Counted in this sample were approximately 40,000 clones; 28% of them appeared once. Of the sample, 9.5% to 10% is held by the ten largest clones.

Findings and caveats that apply to the study as a whole: In both blood and tumor samples, malignant tumors were reported to have significantly higher TCR beta diversity than benign nodules.

Before undergoing thyroid surgery, none of the patients had been given any kind of treatment. The study retrospectively analysed patient clinical samples collected from the early 2010s to the late 2010s using T-cell receptor beta sequencing. The sequence was obtained from a male donor with papillary thyroid cancer or a benign thyroid nodule (not recorded which). Some clones in this sample may be carry-over from other donors' samples. In this chain, TRBV5-1 is recombined with TRBJ2-7; the D gene cannot be named for sure. Sequenced input: blood. The DNA is TGCGCCAGCAGCGACGGGTCCTACGAGCAGTACTTC. Its amino acids are CASSDGSYEQYF.